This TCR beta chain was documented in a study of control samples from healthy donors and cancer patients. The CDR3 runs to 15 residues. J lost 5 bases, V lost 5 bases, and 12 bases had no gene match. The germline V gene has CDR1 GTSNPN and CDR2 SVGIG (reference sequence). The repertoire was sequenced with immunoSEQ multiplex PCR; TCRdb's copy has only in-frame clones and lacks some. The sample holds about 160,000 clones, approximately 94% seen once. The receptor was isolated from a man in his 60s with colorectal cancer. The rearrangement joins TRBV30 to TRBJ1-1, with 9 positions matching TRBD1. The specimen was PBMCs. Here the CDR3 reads CAWYGTGKRSTEAFF. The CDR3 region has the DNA TGTGCCTGGTATGGGACAGGGAAGAGATCTACTGAAGCTTTCTTT.